These 12 T cell receptor beta chains share one sample of origin, sequenced in a study of cytomegalovirus exposure and HLA in healthy donors. The study ran its PCR with 60 Vbeta and 13 Jbeta primers. Libraries were prepared by immunoSEQ multiplex PCR; TCRdb keeps only in-frame clonotypes and omits some of them. In the table there are more than 120,000 clones, around 82% of which are singletons. Sequenced input: PBMCs. These receptors came from a woman aged 40-49 years in good health and CMV-seropositive.

The genes are TRBV4-2 and TRBJ2-1; D is possibly TRBD2 (6 bases). CDR1 and CDR2 from the germline V gene are LGHNA and YNFKEQ. This CDR3 is 16 amino acids long. Trimming stripped 0 bases from V and 5 bases from J, with 14 bases between. The CDR3 DNA reads TGTGCCAGCAGCCAAGATTCGGCGGGATGGAACAATGAGCAGTTCTTC. This gives the protein CASSQDSAGWNNEQFF.

The DNA of the CDR3 is TGTGCCAGCAGTGAGGTGGCAGGCGATGAAAAACTGTTTTTT. Amino acid sequence: CASSEVAGDEKLFF. The genes are TRBV6-1 and TRBJ1-4; D unclear. V was pared by 3 bases and J by 6 bases, with 11 bases between. Per germline, CDR1 MNHNS and CDR2 SASEGT. This CDR3 has 14 residues.

The chain recombines TRBV28 with TRBJ1-1, with a possible D match to TRBD1 (6 bases). The V and J ends lost 6 bases and 1 base respectively, with 12 bases between them. This CDR3 contains 14 residues. Germline loops: CDR1 MDHEN, CDR2 SYDVKM. In nucleotides, the CDR3 is TGTGCCAGCAGACCCGGGACATCGAACACTGAAGCTTTCTTT. It encodes CASRPGTSNTEAFF.

The chain employs TRBV5-1 and TRBJ2-3; TRBD2 agrees at 8 bases. The germline V gene has CDR1 SGHRS and CDR2 YFSETQ. V gave up 6 bases and J gave up 3 bases; unmatched junction bases: 9. This CDR3 is 15 amino acids long. In DNA form, the CDR3 reads TGCGCCAGCAAGACTAGCGCGTGGGTGACAGATACGCAGTATTTT. It specifies CASKTSAWVTDTQYF.

This chain joins TRBV18 and TRBJ2-7, with 8 bases that match TRBD1. V lost 3 bases, J lost 3 bases, and 10 bases stayed unmatched. Germline V gene sequence: CDR1 KGHSH, CDR2 LQKENI. There are 16 residues in the CDR3. CDR3 sequence reads: CASSPSSGGKSYEQYF. Written as DNA, the CDR3 is TGTGCCAGCTCACCGAGTTCAGGGGGCAAAAGCTACGAGCAGTACTTC.

The chain recombines TRBV28 with TRBJ1-1, with 8 bases fitting TRBD1. V gave up 5 bases and J gave up 11 bases; unmatched junction bases: 10. Germline V lookup: CDR1 MDHEN, CDR2 SYDVKM. This CDR3 has 13 residues. In DNA form, the CDR3 reads TGTGCCAGCAGTGTCTCCCAGGGGGCTGTGGCTTTCTTT. Translating gives CASSVSQGAVAFF.

This sequence joins TRBV4-1 and TRBJ2-1, with D tentatively TRBD2 (6 bases). Germline V CDR1 and CDR2: MGHRA, YSYEKL. Trimming took off 3 bases at V and 3 bases at J, with 12 bases between the two ends. The CDR3 is made up of 15 amino acids. CDR3 nucleotide sequence: TGCGCCAGCAGCCAGCTCGGGGGAAGCTACAATGAGCAGTTCTTC. It is translated as CASSQLGGSYNEQFF.

This sequence joins TRBV12-5 and TRBJ1-5; 8 bases line up with TRBD1. Germline V gene data show CDR1 as LGHNT and CDR2 as FRNRAP. This CDR3 contains 16 residues. J gave up 1 base and V 4 bases, and 6 bases lay outside the gene matches. Here the CDR3 reads CASGSPTGESNQPQHF. DNA of the CDR3: TGTGCTAGTGGTTCCCCGACAGGGGAGAGCAATCAGCCCCAGCATTTT.

V gene TRBV7-9 combines with J gene TRBJ2-1, with 9 bases identical to TRBD1. Trimming took 4 bases from V and 5 from J; bases not matched to a gene: 15. The CDR3 totals 18 residues. Germline V gene data show CDR1 as SEHNR and CDR2 as FQNEAQ (reference sequence). In DNA, the CDR3 is TGTGCCAGCAGCTCTCAAAGGCGGGGACAGGGAACCGACAATGAGCAGTTCTTC. Its protein product is CASSSQRRGQGTDNEQFF.

The chain has TRBV5-1 and TRBJ2-2; 10 nucleotides match TRBD2. CDR1 is SGHRS, CDR2 YFSETQ, per germline. The CDR3 has 16 residues. With V trimmed by 4 bases and J by 0 bases, 3 bases remained unmatched. In DNA form, the CDR3 reads TGCGCCAGCAGCCAACTAGCGGGGACGAACACCGGGGAGCTGTTTTTT. As protein: CASSQLAGTNTGELFF.

The V call is TRBV7-3, the J call TRBJ2-7; no definite D call. The ends were cut back, 2 bases at V and 6 bases at J, with 17 bases in the middle. This CDR3 region has 15 residues. Germline CDR1 reads SGHTA; CDR2 reads FQGTGA. The CDR3 sequence is CASSLPPPAPGEQYF. CDR3 sequence (DNA): TGTGCCAGCAGCTTACCCCCACCTGCCCCCGGCGAGCAGTACTTC.

By share, this clone ranks as medium-sized (0.01 to 0.1%). V gene TRBV5-6 combines with J gene TRBJ2-1; 9 nucleotides match TRBD1. Germline lookup yields CDR1 SGHDT and CDR2 YYEEEE. The length of the CDR3 is 15 residues. Trimming took 0 bases from V and 2 from J; bases not matched to a gene: 0. CDR3 nucleotide sequence: TGTGCCAGCAGCTTGGGGGACAGGGCCTACAATGAGCAGTTCTTC. This sequence encodes CASSLGDRAYNEQFF.